The sequence of this TCR beta chain was determined in a study of T-cell memory formation after mild COVID-19. Notes on the study in general: Largely, contracting CD4+ clones fell within CM and EM, and contracting CD8+ clones within EMRA. Among clones contracting day 15 to 85, CD4/CD8 was balanced, whereas later expanders leaned CD4+. SARS-CoV-2 specificity was not confirmed for second-wave clones peaking on day 37.

Per the germline V gene, CDR1 is SGHVS and CDR2 is FNYEAQ. V was pared by 5 bases and J by 5 bases, with 16 bases between. There are 14 residues in the CDR3. MiXCR was run by TCRdb on the 5' RACE reads, yielding one entry per CDR3 protein. The table records around 340,000 distinct CDR3 sequences, around 20% of them present only once. As concerns this clonotype: The antigen remains unidentified.

The sample comprised PBMCs or a T cell subset sorted from them (not recorded which). This chain joins TRBV7-6 and TRBJ2-7; weak D call: TRBD2 (5 bases). The sequence was obtained from an adult woman who had mild COVID-19 (a few samples of this study predate the infection). Cell type and time point are not known. CDR3 sequence reads: CASSPRRGSHEQYF. In nucleotides, the CDR3 is TGTGCCAGCAGCCCCCGCCGGGGTTCCCACGAGCAGTACTTC.